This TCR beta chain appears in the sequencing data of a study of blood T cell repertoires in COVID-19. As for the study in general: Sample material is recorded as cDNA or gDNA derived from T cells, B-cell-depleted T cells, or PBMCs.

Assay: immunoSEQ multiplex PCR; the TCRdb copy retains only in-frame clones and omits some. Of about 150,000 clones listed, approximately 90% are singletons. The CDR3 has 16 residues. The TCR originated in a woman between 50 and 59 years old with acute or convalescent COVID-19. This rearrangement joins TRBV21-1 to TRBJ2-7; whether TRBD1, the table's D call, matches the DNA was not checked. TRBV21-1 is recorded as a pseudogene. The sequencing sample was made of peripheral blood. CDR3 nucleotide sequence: TGTGCCAGCAGCAAAGAATTTCCCAGGGTTACGTACGAGCAGTACTTC. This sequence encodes CASSKEFPRVTYEQYF.